Presented here are 18 T cell receptor beta chains from one specimen sequenced in a study of identical twins. TCRdb ran MiXCR on the 5' RACE reads and lists one entry per CDR3 protein. The sample has 1.5 million to 2 million distinct CDR3 sequences, 32% seen once. Sequenced sample: cord blood. Receptor source: a newborn girl in good health.

About this clonotype: Just one base apart from a much larger clone, this may be a read error. This chain uses TRBV12-3 or TRBV12-4 with TRBJ1-6; D possibly corresponds to TRBD1 (6 bases). The CDR3 has 13 amino acids. The CDR3 here is CASSLGANPPLHF. CDR3 in DNA: TGTGCCAGCAGTTTGGGGGCTAATCCACCCCTCCACTTT.

The chain is built from TRBV6-1 and TRBJ1-5; 9 positions match TRBD1. Trimming took 7 bases from V and 6 from J; bases not matched to a gene: 10. The CDR3 runs 15 residues. Germline V gives CDR1 MNHNS, CDR2 SASEGT. For the CDR3, the DNA is TGTGCCAGCACCTGGGACAGGGAAGGAATTCAGCCCCAGCATTTT. Amino acids: CASTWDREGIQPQHF.

The chain uses TRBV15 and TRBJ2-1; TRBD1 might be the D (5 bases). The CDR3 is 13 amino acids. Germline V gives CDR1 LNHNV, CDR2 YYDKDF (reference sequence). Trimming removed 1 base at V and 8 bases at J, with 9 bases between. The CDR3 spells CATSRVGADEQFF. The DNA for the CDR3 is TGTGCCACCAGCAGAGTAGGGGCGGATGAGCAGTTCTTC.

This clonotype showed up just once. This may come from a read error, since a much larger clone is one base off. This likely comes from a read error, as the CDR3 has no conserved phenylalanine or tryptophan at its end. J is TRBJ2-3 and V is TRBV5-1; 9 bases map to TRBD2. V shed 4 bases, J shed 1 base, and the junction held 4 bases outside the gene matches. The CDR3 runs to 15 residues. Germline lookup yields CDR1 SGHRS and CDR2 YFSETQ. CDR3 coding DNA: TGCGCCAGCAGCGAGGGACTAGCCCGCACAGATACGCAGTATTGT. Translation: CASSEGLARTDTQYC.

The chain carries TRBV6-1 and TRBJ1-1; no reliable D call. Trimming took off 5 bases at V and 5 bases at J, with 12 bases between the two ends. The CDR3 runs 13 residues. Looked up from germline, CDR1 is MNHNS and CDR2 is SASEGT. The CDR3 nucleotides are TGTGCCAGCAGTCAAAGGCCGGGTACTGAAGCTTTCTTT. This encodes CASSQRPGTEAFF.

This clonotype was seen only a few times. V gene TRBV20-1 combines with J gene TRBJ1-5, with 7 nucleotides matching TRBD1. CDR1 and CDR2 from the germline V gene are DFQATT and SNEGSKA (reference sequence). The CDR3 contains 13 residues. J was trimmed by 0 bases and V by 6 bases; bases with no gene match: 2. CDR3: CSAGQHSNQPQHF. CDR3 coding DNA: TGCAGTGCGGGACAGCATAGCAATCAGCCCCAGCATTTT.

Only a few counts were recorded for this clonotype. The chain links TRBV25-1 to TRBJ2-7; the D call may be TRBD1 or TRBD2 (5 bases each). CDR3 length equals 14 residues. The V gene's germline CDR1 is MGHDK and CDR2 SYGVNS. V lost 3 bases and J 2 bases, leaving 11 bases between the germline ends. CDR3 in DNA: TGTGCCAGCAGTGATGGGACGGAAACCTACGAGCAGTACTTC. Amino acids: CASSDGTETYEQYF.

The table lists this clonotype with a few counts. The rearrangement uses TRBV15 and TRBJ1-1, with TRBD1 identical over 7 bases. There are 15 residues in the CDR3. V dropped 1 base and J dropped 0; count of bases not matched to a gene: 2. CDR1 and CDR2 from the germline V gene are LNHNV and YYDKDF (reference sequence). CDR3 sequence: CATSRAGGLNTEAFF. The CDR3 DNA sequence: TGTGCCACCAGCAGAGCAGGGGGTCTGAACACTGAAGCTTTCTTT.

There are a few counts of this clonotype. This chain's CDR3 is CSAADRVNEQFF. The CDR3 nucleotides are TGCAGTGCTGCTGACAGGGTCAATGAGCAGTTCTTC. V usage is TRBV20-1 and J usage is TRBJ2-1; 7 bases agree with TRBD1. The germline V gene has CDR1 DFQATT and CDR2 SNEGSKA (reference sequence). V lost 5 bases, J lost 6 bases, and 4 bases stayed unmatched. The CDR3 totals 12 residues.

The chain couples TRBV12-3 or TRBV12-4 to TRBJ2-3, with D possibly matching TRBD2 (5 bases). Trimming stripped 6 bases from V and 6 bases from J, with 10 bases between. This CDR3 is 12 amino acids long. In nucleotides, the CDR3 is TGTGCCAGCAGACTAGGTCCGGATACGCAGTATTTT. Encoded protein: CASRLGPDTQYF.

There are many counts of this clonotype. The genes are TRBV15 and TRBJ2-3; D ambiguous. Trimming took off 6 bases at V and 7 bases at J, with 14 bases between the two ends. The CDR3 spans 13 residues. CDR1 and CDR2 from the germline V gene are LNHNV and YYDKDF (reference sequence). This CDR3 reads CATSSDLLYTQYF. The CDR3, as DNA: TGTGCCACCAGTTCCGACTTGTTATATACGCAGTATTTT.

This clonotype came up a few times. The chain joins TRBV12-3 or TRBV12-4 to TRBJ2-5; tentatively, D is TRBD1 (6 bases). There are 14 residues in the CDR3. V shed 3 bases and J shed 3 bases, with 11 bases lying between them. The CDR3 sequence is CASSFTGQEETQYF. CDR3 coding DNA: TGTGCCAGCAGTTTCACAGGGCAGGAAGAGACCCAGTACTTC.

This clonotype turned up a few times. This chain links TRBV25-1 with TRBJ2-7; 11 nucleotides line up with TRBD2. V gave up 6 bases and J gave up 7 bases; unmatched junction bases: 11. The CDR3 is 15 amino acids. The germline gives CDR1 MGHDK, CDR2 SYGVNS. The CDR3 nucleotides are TGTGCCAGCAGCACTAGCGGGAGAGTCGACAATGAGCAGTACTTC. The encoded protein is CASSTSGRVDNEQYF.

This chain uses TRBV20-1 with TRBJ2-3, with 11 bases matching TRBD2. The CDR3 is 18 amino acids. Germline trimming cut 6 bases from V and 0 bases from J; bases unmatched to any gene: 14. Per germline, CDR1 DFQATT and CDR2 SNEGSKA (reference sequence). The CDR3 spells CSAPGTSGNFSSTDTQYF. In nucleotides, the CDR3 is TGCAGTGCGCCAGGGACTAGCGGAAATTTCTCTAGCACAGATACGCAGTATTTT.

The CDR3 protein is CSAYGTEGYTF. CDR3 sequence (DNA): TGCAGTGCTTACGGGACAGAGGGCTACACCTTC. J is TRBJ1-2 and V is TRBV20-1, with 7 bases that match TRBD1. V dropped 5 bases and J dropped 8; count of bases not matched to a gene: 5. From germline, CDR1 is DFQATT and CDR2 SNEGSKA (reference sequence). The CDR3 has 11 amino acids.

In DNA, the CDR3 is TGCGCCAGCAGCCCGGGGAGGGGGGGTATGAACACTGAAGCTTTCTTT. Translation: CASSPGRGGMNTEAFF. The chain links TRBV5-1 to TRBJ1-1; D might be TRBD1 (6 bases). The CDR3 consists of 16 residues. Germline V gene data show CDR1 as SGHRS and CDR2 as YFSETQ. Trimming left V 4 bases short and J 0 bases short, with 16 bases between.

This chain joins TRBV28 and TRBJ1-2; D is perhaps TRBD1 (5 bases). The CDR3 runs 14 residues. The germline V gene has CDR1 MDHEN and CDR2 SYDVKM. Between the trimmed V and J ends, which lost 7 bases and 2 bases, there was a span of 14 bases. In DNA form, the CDR3 reads TGTGCCAGCACCGTTGTCGGGGGGAACTATGGCTACACCTTC. It specifies CASTVVGGNYGYTF.

This clonotype appeared a few times. The rearrangement joins TRBV9 to TRBJ2-1; TRBD2 agrees at 8 bases. Trimming removed 0 bases from V and 7 bases from J; junction bases left unmatched: 3. This CDR3 contains 14 residues. The V gene's germline CDR1 is SGDLS and CDR2 YYNGEE. The CDR3 DNA reads as TGTGCCAGCAGCGTAGCGGCTAGCGGGAATGAGCAGTTCTTC. Its protein product is CASSVAASGNEQFF.